This T cell receptor beta chain originates from a study of CD4 T cells in relation to SARS-CoV-2 and coronaviruses (dated by TCRdb to the early 2020s). As for the study more broadly: In the ViraFEST assay, PBMCs were grown with antigen for approximately 10 days, and TCR beta CDR3s were then sequenced to identify antigen-specific clonal expansions. The Adaptive Biotechnologies TCR-sequencing kit was used to sequence samples from three pre-COVID donors and the naive versus memory experiments, while other data came from Illumina-based sequencing. HLA restriction was mapped for shared crossreactive spike epitopes using patient-derived lymphoblastoid cell lines. An HIV-1 Nef peptide pool or a no-peptide culture served as the negative reference condition. At the level of individual TCR clonotypes, the study measured memory CD4+ T cell crossreactivity between SARS-CoV-2 spike protein and common cold coronavirus spike proteins. Expansion assays from other donors in the study were sequenced with a different, Illumina-based TCR-beta assay. Study-wide findings and limitations: Because no donor provided both pre-pandemic and post-infection samples, tracing the source of pre-existing responses was limited. Small numbers of patients and of tested TCRs were a limitation of the study. Crossreactivity analysis was centred on spike protein, so crossreactivity against other viral proteins was not assessed. Compared with monoreactive clones, crossreactive clones had significantly weaker SARS-CoV-2-driven expansion, a result consistent with antigenic imprinting. Roughly 65% of donors had memory CD4+ clonotypes that crossrecognized SARS-CoV-2 and at least one common cold coronavirus spike.

Library preparation employed the immunoSEQ multiplex PCR assay. In the original analysis: During preprocessing, nonproductive sequences were discarded, as were any CDR3s that did not begin with C, did not end with F or W, or were shorter than 7 amino acids. The MANAFEST web app identified antigen-specific clonotypes based on expansion compared with the reference and other culture wells. A clone was considered positive if significant expansion relative to the reference culture was observed in 2 of 3 replicate wells at an FDR below 0.05. To be called positive, a clone also had to show significant expansion compared with every other tandem well and an odds ratio greater than 5. CDR3 homology was quantified as pairwise Levenshtein distance, calculated with the stringdist R package after three terminal residues were trimmed from each end. TCRdb limited this immuneACCESS table to in-frame rearrangements with V and J called. A share of clones is missing; checked studies link under half to unresolved V genes, and the rest is unexplained. V and J calls and clone size are as listed in that table; D and trimming were resolved from the DNA. Here the sample has tens of thousands of clones; 76% occur a single time. Around a sixth of the sample is taken by the ten largest.

Turning to this clone: Its target antigen remains unknown. Base-call qualities are not available, and no considerably larger clone is one nucleotide away.

The CDR3 spans 15 residues, from the cysteine through the phenylalanine. Only the CDR3 DNA stays, 45 bases, in frame from base 1. Here V drops 1 base and J drops 6 bases, and the junction holds 6 bases not matched to any gene. As encoded in the germline V gene (reference sequence), CDR1 is LNHDA while CDR2 is SQIVND. CD4+ T cells from unexposed donors were collected before the COVID-19 pandemic (2011-2018). After around 11 days of culture, CD4+ T cells were isolated with the EasySep CD4+ T cell isolation kit. As cell numbers permitted, CD4+ T cells from unexposed donors were tested for reactivity to SARS-CoV-2 S and N and to four common cold coronavirus spike pools. Each well received a few million PBMCs, cultured in IMDM supplemented with approximately 4.5% human AB serum and 9.5 to 10 IU/ml IL-2. Half of the culture medium was replaced with fresh IL-2-containing medium on days 3 and 7. Each peptide culture condition was generally run in triplicate replicate wells. Leukapheresis product for the unexposed donors was bought commercially. Ficoll-Paque PLUS gradient centrifugation was used to isolate PBMCs from leukapheresis product or whole blood. The PBMCs went either fresh into the expansion assay or into cryopreservation at -140 degrees C. The QIAamp Micro DNA Kit was used to extract genomic DNA from the CD4+ T cells.

This sequence uses TRBV19 and TRBJ1-5, with 7 middle bases fitting TRBD1. The clonotype originates from a human donor in good health. Input material: CD4+ T cells from PBMCs, cultured in vitro. The nucleotide sequence is given as TGTGCCAGTAGTATAGGACCCCAGGGGGGTCAGCCCCAGCATTTT. This gives the protein CASSIGPQGGQPQHF.